This T cell receptor beta chain was identified in a study of blood T cell repertoires in COVID-19. The overall study: Material from acute and convalescent COVID-19 was sourced from the United States, Italy and Spain. The cDNA or gDNA used as material had been derived from T cells, B-cell-depleted T cells, or PBMCs.

Per the study methods: It was from reference gene primer amplification that nucleated cell counts were estimated. The table came from immunoSEQ multiplex PCR; TCRdb's copy has only in-frame clones and leaves some out. The V and J calls and clone size were taken over from that table, and D and trimming were inferred from the DNA. This table holds some 200,000 clones, about four fifths found once. V gave up 7 bases and J gave up 7 bases; unmatched junction bases: 8. The CDR3 loop spans 14 amino acids. Germline loops: CDR1 MDHEN, CDR2 SYDVKM. Sequencing was performed on peripheral blood. The receptor comes from a human donor with acute or convalescent COVID-19. The donor label of this sample is uncertain. The J gene is TRBJ1-1, the V gene TRBV28; 11 nucleotides line up with TRBD1. The DNA for the CDR3 is TGTGCCAGCACTCGGGACAGGGGGGGAAGTGAAGCTTTCTTT. Residues: CASTRDRGGSEAFF.